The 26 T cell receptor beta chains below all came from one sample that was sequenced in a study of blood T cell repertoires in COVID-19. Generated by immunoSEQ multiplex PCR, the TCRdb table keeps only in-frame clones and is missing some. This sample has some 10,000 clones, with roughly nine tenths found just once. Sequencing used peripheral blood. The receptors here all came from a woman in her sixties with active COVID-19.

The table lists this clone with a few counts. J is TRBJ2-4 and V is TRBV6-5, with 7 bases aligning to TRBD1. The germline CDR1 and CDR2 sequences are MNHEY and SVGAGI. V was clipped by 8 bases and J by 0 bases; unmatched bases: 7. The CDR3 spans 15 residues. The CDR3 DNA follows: TGTGCCAGCGTGCCCGGGACAGTAGCCAAAAACATTCAGTACTTC. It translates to CASVPGTVAKNIQYF.

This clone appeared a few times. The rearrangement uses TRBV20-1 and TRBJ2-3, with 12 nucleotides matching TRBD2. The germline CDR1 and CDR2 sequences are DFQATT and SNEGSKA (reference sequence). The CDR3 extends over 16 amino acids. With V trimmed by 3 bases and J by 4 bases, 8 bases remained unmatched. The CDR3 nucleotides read TGCAGTGCTAGTACTAGCGGGGGGCAAGGAGCAGATACGCAGTATTTT. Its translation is CSASTSGGQGADTQYF.

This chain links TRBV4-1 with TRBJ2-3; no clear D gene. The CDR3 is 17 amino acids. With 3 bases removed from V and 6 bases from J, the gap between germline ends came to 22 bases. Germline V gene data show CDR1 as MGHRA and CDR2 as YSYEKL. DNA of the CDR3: TGCGCCAGCAGCCACCCACCCCCGGATATCAGGCAGGATACGCAGTATTTT. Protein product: CASSHPPPDIRQDTQYF.

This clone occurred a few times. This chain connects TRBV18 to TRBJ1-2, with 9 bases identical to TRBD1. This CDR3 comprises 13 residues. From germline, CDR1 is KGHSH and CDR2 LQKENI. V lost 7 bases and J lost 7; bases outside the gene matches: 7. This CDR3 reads CASFGQGSFGYTF. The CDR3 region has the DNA TGTGCCAGCTTTGGACAGGGGAGCTTTGGCTACACCTTC. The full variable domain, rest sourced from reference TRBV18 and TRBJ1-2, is NAGVMQNPRHLVRRRGQEARLRCSPMKGHSHVYWYRQLPEEGLKFMVYLQKENIIDESGMPKERFSAEFPKEGPSILRIQQVVRGDSAAYFCASFGQGSFGYTFGSGTRLTVV.

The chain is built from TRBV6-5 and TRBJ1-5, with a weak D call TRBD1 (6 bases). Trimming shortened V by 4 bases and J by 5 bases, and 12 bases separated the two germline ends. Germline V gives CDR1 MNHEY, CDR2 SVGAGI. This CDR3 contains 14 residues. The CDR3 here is CASSSGGWDQPQHF. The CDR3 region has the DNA TGTGCCAGCAGTTCTGGGGGCTGGGATCAGCCCCAGCATTTT.

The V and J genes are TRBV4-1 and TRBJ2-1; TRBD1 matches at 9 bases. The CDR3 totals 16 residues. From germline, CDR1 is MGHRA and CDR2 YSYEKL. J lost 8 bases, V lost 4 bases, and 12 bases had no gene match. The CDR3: CASSLGPGQGAHEQFF. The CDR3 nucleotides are TGCGCCAGCAGCCTCGGACCGGGACAGGGTGCCCATGAGCAGTTCTTC.

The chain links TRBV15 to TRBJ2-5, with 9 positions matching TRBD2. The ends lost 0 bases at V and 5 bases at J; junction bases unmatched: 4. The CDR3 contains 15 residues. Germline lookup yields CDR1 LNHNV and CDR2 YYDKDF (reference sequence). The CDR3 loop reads CATSRDPSGMETQYF. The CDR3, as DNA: TGTGCCACCAGCAGAGATCCTAGCGGGATGGAGACCCAGTACTTC.

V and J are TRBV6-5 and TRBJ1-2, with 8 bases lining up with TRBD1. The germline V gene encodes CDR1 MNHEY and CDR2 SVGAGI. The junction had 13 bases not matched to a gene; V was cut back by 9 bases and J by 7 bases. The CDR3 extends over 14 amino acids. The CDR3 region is CASNPGQATAGYTF. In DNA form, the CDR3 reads TGTGCCAGTAATCCGGGACAGGCAACTGCTGGCTACACCTTC.

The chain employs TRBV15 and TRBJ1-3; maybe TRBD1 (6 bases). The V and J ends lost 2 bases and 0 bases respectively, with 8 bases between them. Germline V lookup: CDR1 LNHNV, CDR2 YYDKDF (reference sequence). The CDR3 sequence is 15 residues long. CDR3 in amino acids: CATSRRQDSGNTIYF. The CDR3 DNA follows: TGTGCCACCAGCAGACGACAGGACTCTGGAAACACCATATATTTT. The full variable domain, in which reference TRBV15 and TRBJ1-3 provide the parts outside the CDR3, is DAMVIQNPRYQVTQFGKPVTLSCSQTLNHNVMYWYQQKSSQAPKLLFHYYDKDFNNEADTPDNFQSRRPNTSFCFLDIRSPGLGDTAMYLCATSRRQDSGNTIYFGEGSWLTVV.

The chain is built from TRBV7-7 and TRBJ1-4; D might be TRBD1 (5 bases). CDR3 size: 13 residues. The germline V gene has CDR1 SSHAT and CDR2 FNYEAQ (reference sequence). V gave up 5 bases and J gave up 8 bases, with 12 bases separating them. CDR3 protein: CASSPIGAEKLFF. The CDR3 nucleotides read TGTGCCAGCAGCCCCATAGGGGCAGAAAAACTGTTTTTT. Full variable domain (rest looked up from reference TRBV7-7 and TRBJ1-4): GAGVSQSPRYKVTKRGQDVTLRCDPISSHATLYWYQQALGQGPEFLTYFNYEAQPDKSGLPSDRFSAERPEGSISTLTIQRTEQRDSAMYRCASSPIGAEKLFFGSGTQLSVL.

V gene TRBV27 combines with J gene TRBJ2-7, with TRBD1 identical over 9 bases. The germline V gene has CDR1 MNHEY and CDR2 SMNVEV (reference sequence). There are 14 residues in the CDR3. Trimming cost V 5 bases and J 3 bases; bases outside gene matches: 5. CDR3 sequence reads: CASSPLTGGYEQYV. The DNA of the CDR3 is TGTGCCAGCAGTCCCCTGACAGGGGGCTACGAGCAGTACGTC.

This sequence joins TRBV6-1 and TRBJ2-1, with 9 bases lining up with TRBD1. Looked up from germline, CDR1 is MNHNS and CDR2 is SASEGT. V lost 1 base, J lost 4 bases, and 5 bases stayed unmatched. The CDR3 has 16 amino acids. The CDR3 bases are TGTGCCAGCAGTGAAGGGGGGACAGGGTTTTACAATGAGCAGTTCTTC. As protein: CASSEGGTGFYNEQFF.

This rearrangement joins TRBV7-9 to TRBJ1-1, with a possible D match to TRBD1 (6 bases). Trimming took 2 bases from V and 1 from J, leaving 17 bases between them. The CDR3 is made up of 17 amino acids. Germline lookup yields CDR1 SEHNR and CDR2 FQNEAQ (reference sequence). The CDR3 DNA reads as TGTGCCAGCAGCTTACTAGGGGGTGGGCTGCGGAACACTGAAGCTTTCTTT. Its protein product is CASSLLGGGLRNTEAFF.

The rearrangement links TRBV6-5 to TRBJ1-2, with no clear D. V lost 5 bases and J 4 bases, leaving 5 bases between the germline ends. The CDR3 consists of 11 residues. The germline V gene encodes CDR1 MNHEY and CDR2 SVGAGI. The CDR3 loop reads CASSRGYGYTF. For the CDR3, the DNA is TGTGCCAGCAGTCGGGGCTATGGCTACACCTTC.

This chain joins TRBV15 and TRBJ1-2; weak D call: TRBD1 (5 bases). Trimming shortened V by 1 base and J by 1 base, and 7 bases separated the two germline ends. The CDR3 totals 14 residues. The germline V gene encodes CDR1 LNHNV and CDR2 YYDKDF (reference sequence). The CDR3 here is CATSRGGGNYGYTF. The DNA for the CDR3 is TGTGCCACCAGCAGAGGGGGGGGTAACTATGGCTACACCTTC.

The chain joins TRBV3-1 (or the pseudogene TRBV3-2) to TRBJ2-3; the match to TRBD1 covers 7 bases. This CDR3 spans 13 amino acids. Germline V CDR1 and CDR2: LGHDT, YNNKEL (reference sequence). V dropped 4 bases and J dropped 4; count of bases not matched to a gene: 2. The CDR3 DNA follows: TGTGCCAGCAGCCGACAGGGACCAGATACGCAGTATTTT. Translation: CASSRQGPDTQYF.

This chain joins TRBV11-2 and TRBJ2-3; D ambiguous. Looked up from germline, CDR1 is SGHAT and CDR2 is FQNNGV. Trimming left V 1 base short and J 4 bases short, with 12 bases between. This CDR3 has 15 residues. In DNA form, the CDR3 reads TGTGCCAGCAGCTTAGTAGGCAGGTTCTCAGATACGCAGTATTTT. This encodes CASSLVGRFSDTQYF.

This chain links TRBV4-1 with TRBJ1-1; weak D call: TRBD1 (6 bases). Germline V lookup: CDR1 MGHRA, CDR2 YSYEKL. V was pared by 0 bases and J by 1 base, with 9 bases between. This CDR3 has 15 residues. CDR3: CASSQEVGANTEAFF. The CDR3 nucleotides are TGCGCCAGCAGCCAAGAGGTGGGGGCGAACACTGAAGCTTTCTTT.

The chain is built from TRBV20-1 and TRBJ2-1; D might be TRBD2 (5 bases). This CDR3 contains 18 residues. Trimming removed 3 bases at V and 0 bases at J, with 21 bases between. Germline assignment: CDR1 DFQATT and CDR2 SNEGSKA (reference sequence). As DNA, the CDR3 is TGCAGTGCTAGTGGGTGGGAGCCTAAGACCTTCTCCTACAATGAGCAGTTCTTC. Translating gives CSASGWEPKTFSYNEQFF.

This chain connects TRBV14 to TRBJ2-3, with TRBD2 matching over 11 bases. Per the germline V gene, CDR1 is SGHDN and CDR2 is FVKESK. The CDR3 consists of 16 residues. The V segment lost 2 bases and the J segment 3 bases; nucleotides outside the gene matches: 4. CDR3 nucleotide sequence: TGTGCCAGCAGCCAACGTCCTAGCGGGAGGACAGATACGCAGTATTTT. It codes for CASSQRPSGRTDTQYF.

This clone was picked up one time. DNA of the CDR3: TGTGCCAGCAGCCAAGTGTGGAGCGGGGGGGCCAAAGATACGCAGTATTTT. This encodes CASSQVWSGGAKDTQYF. The rearrangement uses TRBV4-2 and TRBJ2-3, with TRBD2 matching 10 bases. V was clipped by 1 base and J by 5 bases; unmatched bases: 9. This CDR3 contains 17 residues. Germline CDR1 reads LGHNA; CDR2 reads YNFKEQ.

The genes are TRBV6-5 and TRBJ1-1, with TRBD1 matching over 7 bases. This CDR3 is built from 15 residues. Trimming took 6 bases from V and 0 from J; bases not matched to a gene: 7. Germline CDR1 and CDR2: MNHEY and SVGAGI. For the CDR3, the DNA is TGTGCCAGCAGGCACCGACAGGGAGTGAACACTGAAGCTTTCTTT. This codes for CASRHRQGVNTEAFF.

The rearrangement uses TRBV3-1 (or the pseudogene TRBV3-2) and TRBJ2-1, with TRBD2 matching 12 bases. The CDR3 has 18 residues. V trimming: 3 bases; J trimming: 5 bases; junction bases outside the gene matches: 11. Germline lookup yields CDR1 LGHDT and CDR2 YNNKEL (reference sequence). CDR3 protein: CASSQGRTSGAVHNEQFF. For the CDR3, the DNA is TGTGCCAGCAGCCAGGGGAGGACTAGCGGGGCCGTCCACAATGAGCAGTTCTTC.

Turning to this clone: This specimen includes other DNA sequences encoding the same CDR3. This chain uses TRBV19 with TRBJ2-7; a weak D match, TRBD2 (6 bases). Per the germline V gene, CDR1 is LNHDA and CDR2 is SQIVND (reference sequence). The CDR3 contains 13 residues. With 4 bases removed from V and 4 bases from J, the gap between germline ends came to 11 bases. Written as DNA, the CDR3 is TGTGCCAGTAGTAGGGGCCGGGGGTACGAGCAGTACGTC. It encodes CASSRGRGYEQYV.

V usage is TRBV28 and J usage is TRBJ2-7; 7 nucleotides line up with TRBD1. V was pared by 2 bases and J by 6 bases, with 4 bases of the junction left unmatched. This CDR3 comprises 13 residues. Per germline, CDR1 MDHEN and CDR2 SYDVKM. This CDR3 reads CASSLPTGPEQYF. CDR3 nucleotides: TGTGCCAGCAGTTTACCGACAGGGCCCGAGCAGTACTTC.

The CDR3 coding sequence is TGTGCCAGCAGCGTAGCAGGGGGTAATGAAAAACTGTTTTTT. Translation gives CASSVAGGNEKLFF. V and J are TRBV9 and TRBJ1-4; 7 positions agree with TRBD1. V lost 0 bases and J lost 4; bases outside the gene matches: 0. Germline V lookup: CDR1 SGDLS, CDR2 YYNGEE. This CDR3 region has 14 residues.